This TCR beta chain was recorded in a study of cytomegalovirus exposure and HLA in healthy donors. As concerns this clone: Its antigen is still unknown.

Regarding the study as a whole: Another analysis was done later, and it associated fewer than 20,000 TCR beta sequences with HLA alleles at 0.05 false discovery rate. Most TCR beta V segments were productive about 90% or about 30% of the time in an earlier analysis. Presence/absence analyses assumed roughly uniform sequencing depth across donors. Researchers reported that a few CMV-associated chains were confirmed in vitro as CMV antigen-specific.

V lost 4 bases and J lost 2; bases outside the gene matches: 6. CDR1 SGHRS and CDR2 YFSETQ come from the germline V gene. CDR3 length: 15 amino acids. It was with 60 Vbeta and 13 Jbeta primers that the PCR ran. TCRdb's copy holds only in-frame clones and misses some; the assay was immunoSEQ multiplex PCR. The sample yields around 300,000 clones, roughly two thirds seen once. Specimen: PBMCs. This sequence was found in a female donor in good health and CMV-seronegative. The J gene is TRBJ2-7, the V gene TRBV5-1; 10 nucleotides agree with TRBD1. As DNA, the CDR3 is TGCGCCAGCAGCCAAGGGACAGGGGTTACCTACGAGCAGTACTTC. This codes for CASSQGTGVTYEQYF.